The 3 T cell receptor beta chains given below trace back to one sample, sequenced in a study of OX40 agonist ivuxolimab in advanced cancers. Profiling relied on immunoSEQ multiplex PCR, and the TCRdb table lists in-frame clones only, not all of them. There are about 40,000 clones in the sample; approximately 90% occur only once, and 0.45% to 0.7% lies in the top ten. This sample comprised CD4+ or CD8+ T cells sorted from blood, obtained in a trial of the OX40 agonist ivuxolimab. The receptors stem from an adult with an advanced solid tumor such as melanoma, head and neck, liver or kidney cancer.

This chain connects TRBV28 to TRBJ1-1; D is uncertain. V lost 7 bases to trimming and J lost 3 bases, with 9 bases between them. CDR1 is MDHEN, CDR2 SYDVKM, per germline. The CDR3 loop spans 12 amino acids. CDR3 nucleotides: TGTGCCAGCAACGTCGAATACACTGAAGCTTTCTTT. This codes for CASNVEYTEAFF. Using reference TRBV28 and TRBJ1-1 for the parts outside the CDR3, the full variable domain is DVKVTQSSRYLVKRTGEKVFLECVQDMDHENMFWYRQDPGLGLRLIYFSYDVKMKEKGDIPEGYSVSREKKERFSLILESASTNQTSMYLCASNVEYTEAFFGQGTRLTVV.

This clone was seen a single time. The chain's CDR3 is CSVWTGTSRNTIYF. The CDR3 bases are TGCAGCGTCTGGACAGGGACCTCCAGAAACACCATATATTTT. This chain connects TRBV29-1 to TRBJ1-3; TRBD1 matches at 8 bases. CDR1 is SQVTM and CDR2 is ANQGSEA in the germline V gene. This CDR3 comprises 14 residues. Trimming took 6 bases from V and 5 from J; bases not matched to a gene: 9.

About this clone itself: The junction differs from germline at one of its ends, possibly a read error. The chain is built from TRBV29-1 and TRBJ1-4, with D perhaps matching TRBD1 (5 bases). The CDR3 totals 12 residues. Germline V gives CDR1 SQVTM, CDR2 ANQGSEA. CDR3 nucleotide sequence: TGCAACGTTAGAACAGGAAATGAAAAACTGTTTTTT. Its protein product is CNVRTGNEKLFF.